These 24 T cell receptor beta chains originate from one sample sequenced in a study of Ad26.COV2.S vaccination and SARS-CoV-2 variants. The protocol was immunoSEQ multiplex PCR, while the TCRdb copy is restricted to in-frame clones and leaves out a portion. The sample yields about 140,000 clones, 86% seen once. The sequencing used peripheral blood, collected after recovery from COVID-19. These receptors were collected from a human donor who had recovered from COVID-19.

The chain links TRBV7-9 to TRBJ2-1, with 11 nucleotides matching TRBD1. This CDR3 comprises 16 residues. CDR1 and CDR2 (germline): SEHNR, FQNEAQ (reference sequence). Trimming at V came to 4 bases and at J to 9 bases, leaving 11 bases not matched to a gene. DNA for the CDR3: TGTGCCAGCAGCTCATCCTGGGACAGGGGGAATGGTGAGCAGTTCTTC. It specifies CASSSSWDRGNGEQFF. The full variable domain, with the rest looked up from reference TRBV7-9 and TRBJ2-1, is DTGVSQNPRHKITKRGQNVTFRCDPISEHNRLYWYRQTLGQGPEFLTYFQNEAQLEKSRLLSDRFSAERPKGSFSTLEIQRTEQGDSAMYLCASSSSWDRGNGEQFFGPGTRLTVL.

The V and J genes are TRBV27 and TRBJ2-3, with D maybe TRBD1 (5 bases). V lost 2 bases and J lost 6, with 12 bases in between. The CDR3 sequence is 14 residues long. Germline-derived CDR1 and CDR2 are MNHEY and SMNVEV (reference sequence). The CDR3 loop is CASSLAGIWDTQYF. The CDR3 DNA reads as TGTGCCAGCAGTTTAGCAGGGATATGGGATACGCAGTATTTT.

V and J are TRBV4-3 and TRBJ1-2; the D is unclear. Trimming took off 5 bases at V and 0 bases at J, with 4 bases between the two ends. Germline-derived CDR1 and CDR2 are LGHNA and YSLEER. CDR3 length: 12 amino acids. DNA for the CDR3: TGCGCCAGCAGCGAAACTAACTATGGCTACACCTTC. It translates to CASSETNYGYTF.

The DNA for the CDR3 is TGTGCCAGCAGCGAGGACAGGGCTAATTCACCCCTCCACTTT. It encodes CASSEDRANSPLHF. The genes are TRBV7-6 and TRBJ1-6, with 8 bases that match TRBD1. The junction had 3 bases not matched to a gene; V was cut back by 5 bases and J by 6 bases. Germline loops: CDR1 SGHVS, CDR2 FNYEAQ. The CDR3 totals 14 residues.

This clone is a singleton in its sample. The rearrangement joins TRBV6-2 or TRBV6-3 to TRBJ2-7, with 7 bases identical to TRBD2. Trimming cost V 5 bases and J 2 bases; bases outside gene matches: 6. CDR3 length: 14 residues. Germline V gene sequence: CDR1 MNHEY, CDR2 SVGEGT. CDR3 in amino acids: CASSRIRGAYEQYF. CDR3 DNA: TGTGCCAGCAGTAGGATCCGGGGGGCCTACGAGCAGTACTTC.

The chain employs TRBV14 and TRBJ1-2; D ambiguous. The CDR3 loop spans 13 amino acids. Looked up from germline, CDR1 is SGHDN and CDR2 is FVKESK. Trimming took off 4 bases at V and 4 bases at J, with 10 bases between the two ends. CDR3 sequence: CASSRVAAYGYTF. CDR3 nucleotide sequence: TGTGCCAGCAGCCGGGTGGCCGCCTATGGCTACACCTTC.

The chain has TRBV30 and TRBJ2-2, with D uncertain. Germline lookup yields CDR1 GTSNPN and CDR2 SVGIG (reference sequence). The CDR3 runs 13 residues. V was pared by 4 bases and J by 6 bases, with 12 bases between. Here the CDR3 DNA reads TGTGCCTGGACCTTCTTGGGGTCCGGGGAGCTGTTTTTT. It specifies CAWTFLGSGELFF.

The V call is TRBV15, the J call TRBJ1-5; D gene ambiguous. V gave up 1 base and J gave up 4 bases, with 5 bases separating them. The CDR3 is 13 residues long. Germline CDR1 and CDR2: LNHNV and YYDKDF (reference sequence). CDR3 loop: CATSRGGNQPQHF. For the CDR3, the DNA is TGTGCCACCAGCAGAGGGGGAAATCAGCCCCAGCATTTT. Combining the CDR3 with reference TRBV15 and TRBJ1-5 gives the whole variable domain DAMVIQNPRYQVTQFGKPVTLSCSQTLNHNVMYWYQQKSSQAPKLLFHYYDKDFNNEADTPDNFQSRRPNTSFCFLDIRSPGLGDTAMYLCATSRGGNQPQHFGDGTRLSIL.

This clone appeared once. The chain recombines TRBV11-2 with TRBJ2-7; possibly TRBD2 for D (6 bases). The germline CDR1 and CDR2 sequences are SGHAT and FQNNGV. This CDR3 is built from 15 residues. Trimming left V 2 bases short and J 2 bases short, with 13 bases between. The CDR3 here is CASSLSRGTTYEQYF. CDR3 nucleotide sequence: TGTGCCAGCAGCTTAAGTCGGGGGACGACCTACGAGCAGTACTTC.

This rearrangement joins TRBV19 to TRBJ2-7; 7 positions agree with TRBD1. V lost 7 bases to trimming and J lost 2 bases; unmatched junction nucleotides: 11. The CDR3 is made up of 15 amino acids. Germline-derived CDR1 and CDR2 are LNHDA and SQIVND (reference sequence). Written as DNA, the CDR3 is TGTGCCAGTAAATTAGGGGACAGTCCGACCTACGAGCAGTACTTC. Translating gives CASKLGDSPTYEQYF.

The chain uses TRBV7-6 and TRBJ2-2; D is perhaps TRBD1 or TRBD2 (5 bases each). The V gene's germline CDR1 is SGHVS and CDR2 FNYEAQ. CDR3 length: 15 residues. V gave up 5 bases and J gave up 6 bases, with 16 bases separating them. In DNA, the CDR3 is TGTGCCAGCAGCCACCAGCCGAGGGGTTCCGGGGAGCTGTTTTTT. This codes for CASSHQPRGSGELFF.

The V call is TRBV27, the J call TRBJ2-3; a possible D gene is TRBD2 (7 bases). Germline loops: CDR1 MNHEY, CDR2 SMNVEV (reference sequence). The CDR3 is 14 residues long. V dropped 4 bases and J dropped 5 bases, with 13 bases sitting between them. CDR3 amino acids: CASSSGGLGDTQYF. CDR3 bases: TGTGCCAGCAGTTCCGGGGGGCTCGGAGATACGCAGTATTTT.

V usage is TRBV28 and J usage is TRBJ2-7; 9 nucleotides align to TRBD1. CDR3 size: 15 residues. In germline, CDR1 is MDHEN, CDR2 SYDVKM. J was trimmed by 5 bases and V by 7 bases; bases with no gene match: 12. This chain's CDR3 is CASKGLGTGKNEQYF. The CDR3 DNA reads TGTGCCAGCAAAGGCTTAGGGACAGGGAAAAACGAGCAGTACTTC.

The V gene is TRBV27, the J gene TRBJ2-7; D is unclear. The germline V and J ends were trimmed by 9 bases and 2 bases, with 11 bases remaining between them. Germline V gives CDR1 MNHEY, CDR2 SMNVEV (reference sequence). The CDR3 is 12 amino acids. In DNA form, the CDR3 reads TGTGCCAGTGGGATTGTCCCCTACGAGCAGTACTTC. Its translation is CASGIVPYEQYF.

This CDR3 reads CATAAFGQSYEQYF. The CDR3 nucleotides are TGCGCCACCGCTGCCTTTGGACAGTCCTACGAGCAGTACTTC. The chain employs TRBV10-2 and TRBJ2-7, with D maybe TRBD1 (6 bases). Germline CDR1 is WSHSY and CDR2 is SAAADI. V lost 10 bases and J lost 1, with 17 bases in between. CDR3 length: 14 amino acids.

This chain connects TRBV18 to TRBJ2-5; D remains ambiguous. V was clipped by 3 bases and J by 5 bases, with 10 bases between them. CDR3 size: 13 residues. In germline, CDR1 is KGHSH, CDR2 LQKENI. CDR3 in DNA: TGTGCCAGCTCACCGTCGGCGGAGGAGACCCAGTACTTC. As protein: CASSPSAEETQYF.

This sequence joins TRBV28 and TRBJ1-5; 9 bases map to TRBD1. The CDR3 sequence is 17 residues long. V lost 4 bases, J lost 1 base, and 8 bases stayed unmatched. Germline CDR1 and CDR2: MDHEN and SYDVKM. The chain's CDR3 is CASSSGQGRISNQPQHF. CDR3 DNA sequence: TGTGCCAGCAGTTCTGGACAGGGGAGGATAAGCAATCAGCCCCAGCATTTT.

V gene TRBV28 combines with J gene TRBJ2-2, with D hard to call. This CDR3 is 16 amino acids long. Germline-derived CDR1 and CDR2 are MDHEN and SYDVKM. V was clipped by 4 bases and J by 0 bases, with 12 bases between them. CDR3 amino acids: CASSSYLPPNTGELFF. The CDR3 DNA is TGTGCCAGCAGTTCGTACCTTCCCCCGAACACCGGGGAGCTGTTTTTT.

The chain uses TRBV2 and TRBJ2-7, with TRBD1 matching over 10 bases. This CDR3 is 15 amino acids long. The germline V gene encodes CDR1 SNHLY and CDR2 FYNNEI. V was pared by 5 bases and J by 2 bases, with 6 bases of the junction left unmatched. The DNA of the CDR3 is TGTGCCAGCAGTACCCGGGACAGGGGAACCTACGAGCAGTACTTC. It encodes CASSTRDRGTYEQYF.

This sequence joins TRBV5-1 and TRBJ1-2; TRBD1 aligns across 7 bases. This CDR3 has 15 residues. Germline CDR1 is SGHRS and CDR2 is YFSETQ. V lost 4 bases, J lost 7 bases, and 13 bases stayed unmatched. CDR3 in amino acids: CASSNTYTDRVGYTF. The CDR3, as DNA: TGCGCCAGCAGCAACACTTACACCGACAGGGTTGGCTACACCTTC.

This clone appeared once. This specimen includes other DNA sequences encoding the same CDR3. The gene calls are TRBV7-2 and TRBJ1-3; 9 bases fit TRBD1. The CDR3 is made up of 16 amino acids. Germline V gene data show CDR1 as SGHTA and CDR2 as FQGNSA. Unmatched junction bases numbered 5, after V lost 4 bases and J lost 1 base. This CDR3 is CASSSRQGVSGNTIYF. The DNA for the CDR3 is TGTGCCAGCAGCTCCCGACAGGGGGTATCTGGAAACACCATATATTTT.

This chain connects TRBV2 to TRBJ2-7; D may match TRBD1 or TRBD2 (5 bases each). CDR3 size: 11 residues. V lost 9 bases and J 4 bases, leaving 10 bases between the germline ends. Germline loops: CDR1 SNHLY, CDR2 FYNNEI. CDR3: CASTREYEQYF. The CDR3 nucleotides are TGTGCCAGTACCAGGGAGTACGAGCAGTACTTC.

The V gene is TRBV5-1, the J gene TRBJ1-2; TRBD1 matches 9 bases. This CDR3 comprises 13 residues. The V and J ends lost 5 bases and 4 bases, in that order; junction bases with no gene match: 3. Germline loops: CDR1 SGHRS, CDR2 YFSETQ. In nucleotides, the CDR3 is TGCGCCAGCAGGGAGACAGGGGGCTATGGCTACACCTTC. It encodes CASRETGGYGYTF.

The rearrangement links TRBV6-2 or TRBV6-3 to TRBJ2-3, with D hard to call. This CDR3 comprises 12 residues. V shed 6 bases and J shed 4 bases, with 8 bases lying between them. Germline assignment: CDR1 MNHEY and CDR2 SVGEGT. DNA of the CDR3: TGTGCCAGCAGCGGCGCCTCAGATACGCAGTATTTT. Protein sequence: CASSGASDTQYF.